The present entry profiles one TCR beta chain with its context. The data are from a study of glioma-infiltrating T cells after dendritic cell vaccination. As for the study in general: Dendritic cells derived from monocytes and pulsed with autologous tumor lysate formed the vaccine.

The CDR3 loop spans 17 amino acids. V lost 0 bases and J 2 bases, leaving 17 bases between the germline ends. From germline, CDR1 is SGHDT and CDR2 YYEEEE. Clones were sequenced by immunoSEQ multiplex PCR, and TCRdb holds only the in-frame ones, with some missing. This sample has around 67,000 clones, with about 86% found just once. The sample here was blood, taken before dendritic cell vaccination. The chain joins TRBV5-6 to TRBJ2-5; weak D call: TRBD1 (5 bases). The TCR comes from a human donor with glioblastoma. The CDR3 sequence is CASSLVRQGIGQETQYF. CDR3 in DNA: TGTGCCAGCAGCTTGGTTCGGCAGGGTATCGGGCAAGAGACCCAGTACTTC.